Following are 4 T cell receptor beta chains from one sample sequenced in a study of blood T cell repertoires in COVID-19 (TCRdb year 2020). Library construction relied on the immunoSEQ multiplex PCR assay. Sourced from immuneACCESS, this table was stored by TCRdb with only in-frame sequences that have V and J called. A share of the clones is absent; for the studies checked, an unresolved V gene accounts for under half, and the remainder has no known explanation. In all, the sample holds 170,000 or so clones, and more than 90% of those were seen once. The top ten clonotypes cover nearly 0.55% of the sample. Sequencing used peripheral blood. These receptors all stem from a man in his forties or fifties with acute or convalescent COVID-19.

J is TRBJ2-7 and V is TRBV5-5, with a weak D call TRBD1 (5 bases). Germline V CDR1 and CDR2: SGHKS, YYEKEE (reference sequence). Trimming pared 4 bases from V and 7 bases from J, leaving 9 bases between. The CDR3 consists of 11 residues. The CDR3 DNA is TGTGCCAGCAGCGCCCACAGGGAGCAGTACGTC. Protein product: CASSAHREQYV.

The chain is built from TRBV6-1 and TRBJ2-2; D possibly corresponds to TRBD1 (5 bases). This CDR3 contains 16 residues. V dropped 4 bases and J dropped 2 bases, with 14 bases sitting between them. Germline CDR1 MNHNS, CDR2 SASEGT. The CDR3 coding sequence is TGTGCCAGCAGTGCCATGACAGCGCCCAACACCGGGGAGCTGTTTTTT. It translates to CASSAMTAPNTGELFF.

This chain joins TRBV28 and TRBJ2-5; 12 bases align to TRBD1. The CDR3 loop spans 17 amino acids. Germline lookup yields CDR1 MDHEN and CDR2 SYDVKM. Unmatched junction bases numbered 7, after V lost 1 base and J lost 4 bases. CDR3 loop: CASSLYGGQGASETQYF. The CDR3 coding sequence is TGTGCCAGCAGTTTATATGGGGGACAGGGGGCTTCAGAGACCCAGTACTTC. Full variable domain (outside the CDR3, taken from reference TRBV28 and TRBJ2-5): DVKVTQSSRYLVKRTGEKVFLECVQDMDHENMFWYRQDPGLGLRLIYFSYDVKMKEKGDIPEGYSVSREKKERFSLILESASTNQTSMYLCASSLYGGQGASETQYFGPGTRLLVL.

This clone was seen once. The V and J genes are TRBV6-5 and TRBJ2-7, with 7 bases that match TRBD1. The CDR3 has 14 residues. Trimming at V came to 4 bases and at J to 6 bases, leaving 9 bases not matched to a gene. Germline V CDR1 and CDR2: MNHEY, SVGAGI. The CDR3 nucleotides are TGTGCCAGCAGTTTAATAGACAGGGCAGGCGAGCAGTACTTC. Amino acids: CASSLIDRAGEQYF.